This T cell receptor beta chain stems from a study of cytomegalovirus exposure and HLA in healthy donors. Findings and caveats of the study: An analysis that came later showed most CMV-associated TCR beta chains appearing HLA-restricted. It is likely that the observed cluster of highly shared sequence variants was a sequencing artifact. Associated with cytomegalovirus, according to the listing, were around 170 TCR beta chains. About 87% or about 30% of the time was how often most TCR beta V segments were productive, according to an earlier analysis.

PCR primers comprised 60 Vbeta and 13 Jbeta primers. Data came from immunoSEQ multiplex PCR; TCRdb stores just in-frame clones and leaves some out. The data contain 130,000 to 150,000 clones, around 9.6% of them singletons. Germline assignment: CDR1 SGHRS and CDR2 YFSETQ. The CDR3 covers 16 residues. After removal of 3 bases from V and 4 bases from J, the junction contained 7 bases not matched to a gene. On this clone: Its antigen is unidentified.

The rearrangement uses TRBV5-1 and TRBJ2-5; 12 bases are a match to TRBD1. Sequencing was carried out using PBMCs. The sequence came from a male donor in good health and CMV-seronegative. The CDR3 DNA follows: TGCGCCAGCAGCTCAACGGGACAGGGGGCCGGAGAGACCCAGTACTTC. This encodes CASSSTGQGAGETQYF.